The source of this T cell receptor beta chain is a study of blood T cell repertoires in COVID-19. Here immunoSEQ multiplex PCR was the method, and the copy in TCRdb shows in-frame clones only, minus some. This sample yields 200,000 to 300,000 clones, of which approximately 89% are seen a single time; about 1.2% belongs to the top ten. The sequenced material came from PBMCs or T cells enriched from blood (not recorded which). The clonotype was recovered from a woman aged 40 to 49 with acute COVID-19.

The CDR3 DNA sequence: TGCGCCAGCAGCCAAGGTATCAGTCGGAACACTGAAGCTTTCTTT. Protein: CASSQGISRNTEAFF. J is TRBJ1-1 and V is TRBV4-1; no reliable D call. The germline V gene encodes CDR1 MGHRA and CDR2 YSYEKL. Trimming cost V 1 base and J 1 base, with 10 bases left between them. The CDR3 loop spans 15 amino acids.